This TCR beta chain was captured in a study of shared clonotypes between healthy human individuals. Overall study: CD4 naive and CD4 memory each took three plates per donor, while CD8 naive took two and CD8 memory one.

This was a deep-level run. The assay was immunoSEQ multiplex PCR, and TCRdb's table has in-frame clones only and misses some. The table lists approximately 2.5 million clones, approximately 92% of them singletons. General observations from the study: Memory subsets generally showed smaller estimated richness than naive subsets did.

In its sample, this clone was seen once. Its antigen is unknown. This CDR3 spans 15 amino acids. Per the germline V gene, CDR1 is KGHSH and CDR2 is LQKENI. With 0 bases clipped from V and 4 bases from J, the junction kept 4 bases outside the gene matches. In the CD4+ fraction, cells were divided into CD45RA+ naive and CD45RA-negative memory subsets. The chain employs TRBV18 and TRBJ2-7; 9 positions agree with TRBD1. This clonotype originated in a man between 18 and 29 years old in good health. The specimen sequenced was naive CD4+ T cells sorted from blood. The subset denotes: CD45RA+ positively selected. The CDR3 DNA is TGTGCCAGCTCACCACCCGAGACAGGGGGTTACGAGCAGTACTTC. This codes for CASSPPETGGYEQYF.